This paragraph covers one T cell receptor beta chain sequence. Its specificity is unknown. Some second doses came at about 4 weeks and others at about 12 weeks; these were pooled. Repertoires were generated with immunoSEQ multiplex PCR, while TCRdb's copy carries only in-frame clones and drops some. Of more than 110,000 clones detected, almost 95% appear once; the ten largest clones hold 3.5% to 4.5%. This entry comes from a study of T cell responses to AZD1222 COVID-19 vaccine. Overall study results and limits: Receipt of two AZD1222 doses was followed by a rise in Spike-specific TCR breadth and depth. Recipients of AZD1222 seropositive at baseline numbered only 5 or 6. In a largely white British group with more females than males, clonal diversity was possibly underestimated.

The CDR3 spans 13 residues. With V trimmed by 5 bases and J by 7 bases, 3 bases remained unmatched. Germline loops: CDR1 MNHEY, CDR2 SVGAGI. The chain employs TRBV6-5 and TRBJ1-4; 8 bases map to TRBD1. The source was peripheral blood, collected 28 days after the second AZD1222 dose. This sequence was found in an adult who received the AZD1222 COVID-19 vaccine. CDR3 nucleotides: TGTGCCAGCAGTCCCGGGACAGGTGAAAAACTGTTTTTT. This sequence encodes CASSPGTGEKLFF.